This T cell receptor (beta chain) was identified in a study of shared clonotypes between healthy human individuals. Study summary: A donor's plate count was three for CD4 naive and three for CD4 memory; CD8 naive had two and CD8 memory one.

TCRdb's table, derived via immunoSEQ multiplex PCR, lists solely in-frame clones and lacks some. The table shows over a million clones, with around 82% occurring only once. In its sample, this clone was seen once. Distinct nucleotide sequences in the sample also encode this CDR3. The germline V gene encodes CDR1 ENHRY and CDR2 SYGVKD. This CDR3 has 12 amino acids. Trimming took off 9 bases at V and 0 bases at J, with 8 bases between the two ends. V usage is TRBV10-3 and J usage is TRBJ2-5; D unclear. The sequencing sample was made of memory CD4+ T cells from PBMCs. Sample subset: CD45RA-negative fraction. The TCR sequence derives from a man younger than 30 in good health. Some clones in this sample may be carry-over from other donors' samples. Here the CDR3 DNA reads TGTGCCATAGGTGGGAACCAAGAGACCCAGTACTTC. Encoded protein: CAIGGNQETQYF.